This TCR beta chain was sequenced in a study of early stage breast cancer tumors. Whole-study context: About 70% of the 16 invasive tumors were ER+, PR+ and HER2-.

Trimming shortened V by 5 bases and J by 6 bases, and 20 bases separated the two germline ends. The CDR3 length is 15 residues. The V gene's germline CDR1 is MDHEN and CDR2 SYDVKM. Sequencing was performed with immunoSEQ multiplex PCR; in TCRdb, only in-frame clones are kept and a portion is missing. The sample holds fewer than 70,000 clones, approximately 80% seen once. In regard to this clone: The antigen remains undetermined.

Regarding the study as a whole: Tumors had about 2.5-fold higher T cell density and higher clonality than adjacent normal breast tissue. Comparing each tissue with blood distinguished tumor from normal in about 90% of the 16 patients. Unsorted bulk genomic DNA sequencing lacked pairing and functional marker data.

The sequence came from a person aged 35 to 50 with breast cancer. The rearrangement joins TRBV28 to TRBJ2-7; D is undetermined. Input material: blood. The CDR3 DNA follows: TGTGCCAGCAGTCCTGGTATTGATCGAAGGACCGAGCAGTACTTC. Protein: CASSPGIDRRTEQYF.